This TCR beta chain came from a study of T cell responses to AZD1222 COVID-19 vaccine. Whole-study results and caveats: With two AZD1222 doses given, Spike-specific TCR breadth and depth both rose. The span of vaccine-associated CD4 TCRs extended across spike, with dominance at 160-218 and 743-854.

Clones were read by immunoSEQ multiplex PCR, and TCRdb kept only the in-frame ones, dropping some. The top ten clones hold approximately 0.97% of a sample with around 170,000 clones, approximately 91% of them seen once. Remarks on this clone: No antigen is known for it.

The sample here was peripheral blood, taken on day 0 of AZD1222 vaccination. This TCR was sampled from an adult in good health.

This CDR3 is CASSFVGQGLRPQHF. In DNA, the CDR3 is TGTGCCAGCAGTTTTGTCGGACAGGGGCTAAGGCCCCAGCATTTT. The chain carries TRBV27 and TRBJ1-5; TRBD1 agrees at 9 bases. CDR1 and CDR2 from the germline V gene are MNHEY and SMNVEV (reference sequence). This CDR3 has 15 residues. J gave up 9 bases and V 3 bases, and 9 bases lay outside the gene matches.